The entry that follows covers one T cell receptor (beta chain) sequence. Clones were read by immunoSEQ multiplex PCR, and TCRdb kept only the in-frame ones, dropping some. The sample holds tens of thousands of clones, roughly 94% seen once. V was clipped by 6 bases and J by 0 bases, with 11 bases between them. The germline gives CDR1 MRHNA, CDR2 SNTAGT. The CDR3 is 14 residues long. The data stem from a study of T cells in localized non-small cell lung cancer. The material sequenced was peripheral blood, taken before any cancer treatment. The rearrangement links TRBV6-4 to TRBJ1-1, with a weak D call TRBD1 (5 bases). The sequence derives from a woman aged 35 to 70 with stage I lung adenocarcinoma. The CDR3 DNA reads TGTGCCAGCAGCCCCGGACACCTGAACACTGAAGCTTTCTTT. This translates into CASSPGHLNTEAFF.